Listed below are T cell receptor beta chains from one sample, sequenced in a study of PD-L1 blockade in urothelial cancer. The repertoire was sequenced with immunoSEQ multiplex PCR; TCRdb's copy has only in-frame clones and lacks some. The profile shows roughly 43,000 clones, 75% to 85% of them singletons. Specimen: PBMCs, collected around atezolizumab (anti-PD-L1) treatment. These receptors originate from a man in his 60s with urothelial cancer. Each CDR3 is given with its conserved first and last residue. D genes are given only for firm matches. Not all rows give a size; the values are once, few, many and, for expanded clones, a class.

D gene,clone size,J gene,V gene,CDR3 protein,CDR3 DNA
NA,NA,TRBJ1-4,TRBV11-2,CASSLEGRPNEKLFF,TGTGCCAGCAGCTTAGAGGGCCGTCCTAATGAAAAACTGTTTTTT
TRBD2,NA,TRBJ2-5,TRBV5-6,CASSPGTIQETQYF,TGTGCCAGCAGCCCCGGGACTATCCAAGAGACCCAGTACTTC
TRBD1,NA,TRBJ2-7,TRBV19,CASSSGTAPYEQYF,TGTGCCAGTAGTTCCGGGACAGCGCCGTACGAGCAGTACTTC
NA,NA,TRBJ1-1,TRBV5-1,CASSAGMNTEAFF,TGCGCCAGCAGCGCGGGAATGAACACTGAAGCTTTCTTT
NA,NA,TRBJ2-3,TRBV30,CAWSVMPSSTDTQYF,TGTGCCTGGAGTGTTATGCCGAGTAGCACAGATACGCAGTATTTT
NA,NA,TRBJ2-1,TRBV10-1,CASSEQSVSYNEQFF,TGCGCCAGCAGTGAGCAAAGCGTCTCCTACAATGAGCAGTTCTTC
NA,NA,TRBJ2-2,TRBV5-1,CASSFTGSGELFF,TGCGCCAGCAGCTTTACGGGGTCCGGGGAGCTGTTTTTT
TRBD2,NA,TRBJ2-1,TRBV19,CASRSLAGGWEQFF,TGTGCCAGTAGATCACTAGCGGGAGGTTGGGAGCAGTTCTTC
NA,once,TRBJ1-1,TRBV6-6,CASKTRSGEAFF,TGTGCCAGCAAGACGAGGTCCGGTGAAGCTTTCTTT
TRBD1,NA,TRBJ1-2,TRBV6-1,CASSTGQVDYGYTF,TGTGCCAGCAGTACGGGACAGGTGGACTATGGCTACACCTTC
TRBD1,NA,TRBJ1-3,TRBV7-2,CASSPTGFGNTIYF,TGTGCCAGCAGCCCGACAGGGTTCGGAAACACCATATATTTT
NA,NA,TRBJ2-7,TRBV28,CASSSTLEDEQYF,TGTGCCAGCAGTTCCACTCTTGAGGACGAGCAGTACTTC
TRBD2,NA,TRBJ2-3,TRBV7-2,CASSLMGLAGEADTQYF,TGTGCCAGCAGCTTAATGGGACTAGCGGGGGAAGCAGATACGCAGTATTTT
NA,NA,TRBJ1-1,TRBV6-5,CASTLGGNTEAFF,TGTGCCAGCACCCTAGGGGGGAACACTGAAGCTTTCTTT
NA,medium-sized,TRBJ1-2,TRBV6-1,CASSEAGQSTMGYTF,TGTGCCAGCAGTGAAGCTGGACAGTCTACTATGGGCTACACCTTC